This note documents a single T cell receptor (beta chain) sequence. Its antigen is not identified. Trimming left V 3 bases short and J 1 base short, with 4 bases between. The length of the CDR3 is 13 residues. In germline, CDR1 is SGHVS, CDR2 FQNEAQ. Pooled samples include second doses given at about 4 or 12 weeks. The data are from a study of T cell responses to AZD1222 COVID-19 vaccine. Study-wide points: Sampling that yielded the repertoires occurred only after the peak T cell response. Rises in breadth and depth of Spike-specific TCRs came after two AZD1222 doses.

Method: immunoSEQ multiplex PCR; TCRdb's copy keeps in-frame clones and lacks some. This sample yields about 140,000 clones, of which 92% are seen a single time; approximately 4.3% belongs to the top ten. Sequences were derived from peripheral blood, sampled 28 days after the second AZD1222 dose. V usage is TRBV7-8 and J usage is TRBJ1-5; D remains unclear. The TCR was taken from an adult who received the AZD1222 COVID-19 vaccine. The CDR3 coding sequence is TGTGCCAGCAGCTTTGAAAGCAATCAGCCCCAGCATTTT. It is translated as CASSFESNQPQHF.